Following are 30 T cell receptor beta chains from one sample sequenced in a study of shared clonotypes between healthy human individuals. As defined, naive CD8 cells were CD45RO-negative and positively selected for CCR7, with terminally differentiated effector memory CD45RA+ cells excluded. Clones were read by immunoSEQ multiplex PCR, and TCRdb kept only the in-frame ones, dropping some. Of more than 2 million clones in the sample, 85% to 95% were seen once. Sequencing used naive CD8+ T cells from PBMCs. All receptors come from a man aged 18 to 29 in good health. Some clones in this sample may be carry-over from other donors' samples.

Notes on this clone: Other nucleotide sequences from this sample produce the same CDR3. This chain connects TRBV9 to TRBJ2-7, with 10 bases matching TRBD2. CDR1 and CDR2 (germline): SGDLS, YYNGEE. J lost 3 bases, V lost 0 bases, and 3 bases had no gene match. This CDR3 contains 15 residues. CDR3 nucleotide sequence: TGTGCCAGCAGCGTAGGCGGGACTAGCGACTACGAGCAGTACTTC. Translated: CASSVGGTSDYEQYF. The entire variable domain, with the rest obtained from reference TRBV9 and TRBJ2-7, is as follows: DSGVTQTPKHLITATGQRVTLRCSPRSGDLSVYWYQQSLDQGLQFLIQYYNGEERAKGNILERFSAQQFPDLHSELNLSSLELGDSALYFCASSVGGTSDYEQYFGPGTRLTVT.

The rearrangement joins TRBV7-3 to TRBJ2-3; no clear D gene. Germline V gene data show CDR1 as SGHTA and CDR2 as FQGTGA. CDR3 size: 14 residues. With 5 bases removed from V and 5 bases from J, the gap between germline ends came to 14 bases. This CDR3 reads CASSASTSRDTQYF. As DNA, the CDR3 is TGTGCCAGCAGCGCATCGACCTCTAGAGATACGCAGTATTTT.

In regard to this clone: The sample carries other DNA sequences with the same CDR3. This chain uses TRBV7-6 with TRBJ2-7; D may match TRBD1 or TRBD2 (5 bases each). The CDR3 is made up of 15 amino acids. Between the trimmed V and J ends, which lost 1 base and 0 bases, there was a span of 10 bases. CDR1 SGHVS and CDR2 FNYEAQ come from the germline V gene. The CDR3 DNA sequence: TGTGCCAGCAGCTTAGGTCTTGGGGGCTCCTACGAGCAGTACTTC. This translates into CASSLGLGGSYEQYF.

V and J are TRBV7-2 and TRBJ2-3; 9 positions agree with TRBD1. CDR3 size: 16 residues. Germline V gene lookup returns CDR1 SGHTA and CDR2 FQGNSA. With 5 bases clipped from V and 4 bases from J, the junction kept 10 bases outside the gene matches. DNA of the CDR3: TGTGCCAGCAGCCATAGACAGGGGGAGGGGGCAGATACGCAGTATTTT. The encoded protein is CASSHRQGEGADTQYF.

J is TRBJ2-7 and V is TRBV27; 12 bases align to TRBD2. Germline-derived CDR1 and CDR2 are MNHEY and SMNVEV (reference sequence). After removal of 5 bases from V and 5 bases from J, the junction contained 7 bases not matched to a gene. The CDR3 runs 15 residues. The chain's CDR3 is CASSPLAGGPNEQYF. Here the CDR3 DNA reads TGTGCCAGCAGTCCCCTAGCGGGAGGGCCAAACGAGCAGTACTTC.

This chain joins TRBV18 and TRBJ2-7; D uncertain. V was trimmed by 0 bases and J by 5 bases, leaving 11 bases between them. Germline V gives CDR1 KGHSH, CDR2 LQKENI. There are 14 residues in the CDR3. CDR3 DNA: TGTGCCAGCTCACCACCGGTAGGTACCCACGAGCAGTACTTC. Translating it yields CASSPPVGTHEQYF.

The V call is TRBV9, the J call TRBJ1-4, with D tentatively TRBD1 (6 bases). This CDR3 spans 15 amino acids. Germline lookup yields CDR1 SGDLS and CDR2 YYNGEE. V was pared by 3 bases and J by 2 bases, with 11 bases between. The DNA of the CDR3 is TGTGCCAGCAGCGCAGGGGTGAGCACTAATGAAAAACTGTTTTTT. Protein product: CASSAGVSTNEKLFF.

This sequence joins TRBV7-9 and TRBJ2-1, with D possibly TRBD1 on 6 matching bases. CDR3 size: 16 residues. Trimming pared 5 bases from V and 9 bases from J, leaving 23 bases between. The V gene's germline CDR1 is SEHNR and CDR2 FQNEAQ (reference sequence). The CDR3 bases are TGTGCCAGCAGCACACCTCCGGACAGCGCCTCGGGTGAGCAGTTCTTC. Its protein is CASSTPPDSASGEQFF.

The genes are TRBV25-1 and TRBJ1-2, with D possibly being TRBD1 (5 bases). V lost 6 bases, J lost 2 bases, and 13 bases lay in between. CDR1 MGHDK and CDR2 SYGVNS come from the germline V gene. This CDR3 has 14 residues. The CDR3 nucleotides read TGTGCCAGCAGACGGGACGGGAAGAACTATGGCTACACCTTC. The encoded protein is CASRRDGKNYGYTF.

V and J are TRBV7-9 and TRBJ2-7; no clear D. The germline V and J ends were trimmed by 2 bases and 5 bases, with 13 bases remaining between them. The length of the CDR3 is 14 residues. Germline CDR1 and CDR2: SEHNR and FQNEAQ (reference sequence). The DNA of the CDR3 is TGTGCCAGCAGCTTAAACTCCCTCCTAGACGAGCAGTACTTC. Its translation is CASSLNSLLDEQYF.

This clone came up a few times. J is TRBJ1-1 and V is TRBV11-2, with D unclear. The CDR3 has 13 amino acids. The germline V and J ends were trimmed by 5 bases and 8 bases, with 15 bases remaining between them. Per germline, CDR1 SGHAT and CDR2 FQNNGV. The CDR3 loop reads CASSPPLSGEAFF. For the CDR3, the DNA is TGTGCCAGCAGCCCACCTCTGAGTGGCGAAGCTTTCTTT.

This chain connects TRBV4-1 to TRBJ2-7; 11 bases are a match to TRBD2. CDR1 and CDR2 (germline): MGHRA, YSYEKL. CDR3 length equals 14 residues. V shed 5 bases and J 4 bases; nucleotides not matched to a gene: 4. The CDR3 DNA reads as TGCGCCAGCAGCTTCGGACTAGCGGGTTACGAGCAGTACTTC. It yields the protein CASSFGLAGYEQYF.

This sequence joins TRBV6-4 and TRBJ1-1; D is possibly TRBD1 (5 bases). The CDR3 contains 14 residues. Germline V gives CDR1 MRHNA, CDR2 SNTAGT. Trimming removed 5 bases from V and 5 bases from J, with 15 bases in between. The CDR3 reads CASSLRLPGTEAFF. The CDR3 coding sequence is TGTGCCAGCAGTCTGAGACTCCCAGGGACTGAAGCTTTCTTT.

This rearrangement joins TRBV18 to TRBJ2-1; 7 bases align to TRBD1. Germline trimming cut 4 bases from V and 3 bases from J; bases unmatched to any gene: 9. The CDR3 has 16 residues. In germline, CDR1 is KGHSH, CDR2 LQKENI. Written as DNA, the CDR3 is TGTGCCAGCTCACTGGTCCGGGACAGAGTCTACAATGAGCAGTTCTTC. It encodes CASSLVRDRVYNEQFF.

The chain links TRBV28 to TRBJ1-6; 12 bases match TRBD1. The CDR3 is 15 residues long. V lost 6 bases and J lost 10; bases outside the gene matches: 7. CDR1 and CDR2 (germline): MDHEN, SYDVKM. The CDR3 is CASSPGTGGRSPLHF. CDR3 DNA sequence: TGTGCCAGCAGCCCCGGGACAGGGGGCAGATCACCCCTCCACTTT.

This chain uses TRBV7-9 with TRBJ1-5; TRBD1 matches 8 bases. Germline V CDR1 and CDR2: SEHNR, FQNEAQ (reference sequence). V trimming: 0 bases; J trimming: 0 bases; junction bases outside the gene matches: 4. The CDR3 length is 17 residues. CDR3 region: CASSLASGQGSNQPQHF. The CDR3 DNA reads TGTGCCAGCAGCTTAGCGTCCGGACAGGGTAGCAATCAGCCCCAGCATTTT.

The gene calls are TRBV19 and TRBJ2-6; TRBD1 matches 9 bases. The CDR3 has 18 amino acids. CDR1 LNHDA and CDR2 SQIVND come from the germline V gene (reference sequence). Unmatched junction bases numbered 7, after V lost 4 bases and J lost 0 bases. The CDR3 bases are TGTGCCAGTAGTAACCGGGACAGGGCTTACTCTGGGGCCAACGTCCTGACTTTC. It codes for CASSNRDRAYSGANVLTF.

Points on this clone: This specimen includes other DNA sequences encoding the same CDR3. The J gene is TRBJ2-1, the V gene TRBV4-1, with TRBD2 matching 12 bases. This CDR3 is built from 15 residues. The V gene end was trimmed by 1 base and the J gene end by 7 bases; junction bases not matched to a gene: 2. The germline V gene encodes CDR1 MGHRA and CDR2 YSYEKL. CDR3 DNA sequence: TGCGCCAGCAGCCAAGGGACTAGCGGGATAAATGAGCAGTTCTTC. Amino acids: CASSQGTSGINEQFF.

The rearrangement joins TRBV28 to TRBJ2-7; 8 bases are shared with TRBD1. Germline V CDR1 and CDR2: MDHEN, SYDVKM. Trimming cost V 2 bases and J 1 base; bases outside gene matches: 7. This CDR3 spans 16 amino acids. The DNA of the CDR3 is TGTGCCAGCAGTTTACTTGACAGGGGAGGATCCTACGAGCAGTACTTC. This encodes CASSLLDRGGSYEQYF.

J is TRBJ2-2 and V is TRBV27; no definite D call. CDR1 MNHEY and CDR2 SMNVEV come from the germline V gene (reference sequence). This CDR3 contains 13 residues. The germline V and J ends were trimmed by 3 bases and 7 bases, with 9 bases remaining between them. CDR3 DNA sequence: TGTGCCAGCAGTTTTCTTTTAGGCGGGGAGCTGTTTTTT. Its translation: CASSFLLGGELFF.

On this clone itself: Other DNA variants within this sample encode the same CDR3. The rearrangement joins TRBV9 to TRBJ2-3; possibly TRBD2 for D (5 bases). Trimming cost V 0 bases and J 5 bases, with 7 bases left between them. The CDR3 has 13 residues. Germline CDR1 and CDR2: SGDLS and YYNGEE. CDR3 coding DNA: TGTGCCAGCAGCGTAGTGAGCGGAGATACGCAGTATTTT. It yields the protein CASSVVSGDTQYF.

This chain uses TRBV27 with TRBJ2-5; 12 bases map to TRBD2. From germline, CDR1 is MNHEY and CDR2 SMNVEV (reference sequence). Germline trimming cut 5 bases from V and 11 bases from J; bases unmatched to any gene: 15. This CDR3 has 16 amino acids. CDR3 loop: CASSPSSGRALGEQYF. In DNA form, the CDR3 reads TGTGCCAGCAGTCCGTCTAGCGGGAGGGCCCTCGGGGAGCAGTACTTC.

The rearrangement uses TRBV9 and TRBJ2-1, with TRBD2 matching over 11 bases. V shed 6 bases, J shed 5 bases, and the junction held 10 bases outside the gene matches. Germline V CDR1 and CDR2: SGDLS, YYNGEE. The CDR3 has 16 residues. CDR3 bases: TGTGCCAGCAACGCAGGGGGACTAGCGGCCGACAATGAGCAGTTCTTC. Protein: CASNAGGLAADNEQFF. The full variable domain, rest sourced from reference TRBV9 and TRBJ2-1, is DSGVTQTPKHLITATGQRVTLRCSPRSGDLSVYWYQQSLDQGLQFLIQYYNGEERAKGNILERFSAQQFPDLHSELNLSSLELGDSALYFCASNAGGLAADNEQFFGPGTRLTVL.

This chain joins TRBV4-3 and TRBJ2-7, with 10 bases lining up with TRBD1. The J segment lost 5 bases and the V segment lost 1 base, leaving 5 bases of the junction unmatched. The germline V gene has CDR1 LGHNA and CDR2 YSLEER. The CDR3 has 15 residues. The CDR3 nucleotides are TGCGCCAGCAGCCAAGCGTGGGACAGGGGTCACGAGCAGTACTTC. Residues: CASSQAWDRGHEQYF.

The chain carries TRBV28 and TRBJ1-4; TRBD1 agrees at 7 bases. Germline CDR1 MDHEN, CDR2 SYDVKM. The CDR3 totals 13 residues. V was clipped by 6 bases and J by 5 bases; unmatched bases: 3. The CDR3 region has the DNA TGTGCCAGCAGAATGACAGGGAATGAAAAACTGTTTTTT. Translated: CASRMTGNEKLFF.

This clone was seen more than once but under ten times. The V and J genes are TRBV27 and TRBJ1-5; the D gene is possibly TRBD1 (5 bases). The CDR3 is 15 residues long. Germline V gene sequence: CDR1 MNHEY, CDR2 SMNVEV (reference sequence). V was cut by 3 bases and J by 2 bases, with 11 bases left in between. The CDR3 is CASSFGQGGNQPQHF. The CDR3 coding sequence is TGTGCCAGCAGTTTCGGGCAGGGAGGCAATCAGCCCCAGCATTTT.

The chain's CDR3 is CAISEGWGQGAEAFF. The CDR3 bases are TGTGCCATCAGTGAGGGGTGGGGACAGGGGGCTGAAGCTTTCTTT. The chain joins TRBV10-3 to TRBJ1-1; 11 bases agree with TRBD1. The CDR3 loop spans 15 amino acids. CDR1 is ENHRY, CDR2 SYGVKD, per germline. V shed 2 bases and J 6 bases; nucleotides not matched to a gene: 5.

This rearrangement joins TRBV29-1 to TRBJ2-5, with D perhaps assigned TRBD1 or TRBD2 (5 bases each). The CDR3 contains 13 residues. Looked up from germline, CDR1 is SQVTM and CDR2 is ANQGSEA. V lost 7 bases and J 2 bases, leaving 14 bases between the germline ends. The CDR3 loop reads CSALSGPQETQYF. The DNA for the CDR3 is TGCAGCGCCCTCTCGGGGCCTCAAGAGACCCAGTACTTC. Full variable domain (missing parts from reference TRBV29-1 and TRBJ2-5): SAVISQKPSRDICQRGTSLTIQCQVDSQVTMMFWYRQQPGQSLTLIATANQGSEATYESGFVIDKFPISRPNLTFSTLTVSNMSPEDSSIYLCSALSGPQETQYFGPGTRLLVL.

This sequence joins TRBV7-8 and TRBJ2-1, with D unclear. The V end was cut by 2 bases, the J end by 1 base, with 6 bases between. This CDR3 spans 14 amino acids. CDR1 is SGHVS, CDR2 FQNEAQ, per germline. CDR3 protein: CASSLTVSYNEQFF. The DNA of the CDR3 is TGTGCCAGCAGCTTAACGGTTTCCTACAATGAGCAGTTCTTC.

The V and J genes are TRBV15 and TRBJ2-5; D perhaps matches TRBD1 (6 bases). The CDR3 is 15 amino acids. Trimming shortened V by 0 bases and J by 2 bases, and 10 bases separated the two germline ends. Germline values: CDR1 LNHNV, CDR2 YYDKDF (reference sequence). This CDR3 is CATSRDQGLQETQYF. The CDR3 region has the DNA TGTGCCACCAGCAGAGATCAGGGGTTACAAGAGACCCAGTACTTC.